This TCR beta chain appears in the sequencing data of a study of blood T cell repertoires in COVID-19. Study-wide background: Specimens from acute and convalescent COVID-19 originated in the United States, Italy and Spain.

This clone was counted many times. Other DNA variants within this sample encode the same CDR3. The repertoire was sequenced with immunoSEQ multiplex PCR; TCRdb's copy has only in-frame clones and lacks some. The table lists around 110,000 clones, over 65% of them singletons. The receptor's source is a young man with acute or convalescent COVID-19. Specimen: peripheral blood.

CDR3 protein: CASSPRDRTNEKLFF. As DNA, the CDR3 is TGTGCCAGCAGCCCCCGGGACAGAACTAATGAAAAACTGTTTTTT. The V gene is TRBV9, the J gene TRBJ1-4; 7 nucleotides align to TRBD1. V dropped 4 bases and J dropped 1; count of bases not matched to a gene: 4. The CDR3 spans 15 residues. Germline CDR1 and CDR2: SGDLS and YYNGEE. Looking up the rest from reference TRBV9 and TRBJ1-4 gives the full variable domain: DSGVTQTPKHLITATGQRVTLRCSPRSGDLSVYWYQQSLDQGLQFLIQYYNGEERAKGNILERFSAQQFPDLHSELNLSSLELGDSALYFCASSPRDRTNEKLFFGSGTQLSVL.